This T cell receptor (beta chain) derives from a study of coeliac disease. About the research overall: Without high-resolution HLA typing, biased TRBV7-2 usage was examined as a proof of principle. Whole-study results and caveats: Active celiac intraepithelial and lamina propria samples had lower TRB and TRG clonality than control samples.

Remarks on this clone: Its antigen is still unknown.

The method was immunoSEQ multiplex PCR; TCRdb's version includes in-frame clones alone and lacks a portion of them. Of 7,200 or so clones in the sample, roughly two thirds were seen once. The CDR3 extends over 17 amino acids. Germline lookup yields CDR1 SGHNT and CDR2 YYREEE (reference sequence). Trimming at V came to 0 bases and at J to 6 bases, leaving 11 bases not matched to a gene. This chain joins TRBV5-4 and TRBJ2-1, with 8 bases aligning to TRBD1. Input material: lamina propria lymphocytes from the gut. The receptor comes from a young woman with active celiac disease. The DNA of the CDR3 is TGTGCCAGCAGCTTGGACCCTTTGACAGGGGTTCGCAATGAGCAGTTCTTC. It encodes CASSLDPLTGVRNEQFF. Full variable domain (outside the CDR3, taken from reference TRBV5-4 and TRBJ2-1): ETGVTQSPTHLIKTRGQQVTLRCSSQSGHNTVSWYQQALGQGPQFIFQYYREEENGRGNFPPRFSGLQFPNYSSELNVNALELDDSALYLCASSLDPLTGVRNEQFFGPGTRLTVL.